A single sample is the source of the 7 T cell receptor beta chains below, sequenced in a study of neurological immune-mediated disorders. MiXCR, run by TCRdb on the 5' RACE reads, gives a single entry per CDR3 protein. The sample holds 50,000 to 60,000 distinct CDR3 sequences, approximately 16% seen once. Material for sequencing was PBMCs. The receptors come from a man in his 60s in good health.

The table lists this clonotype with many counts. V usage is TRBV15 and J usage is TRBJ2-3, with 7 bases aligning to TRBD2. The CDR3 extends over 15 amino acids. Looked up from germline, CDR1 is LNHNV and CDR2 is YYDKDF (reference sequence). V lost 5 bases to trimming and J lost 6 bases; unmatched junction nucleotides: 11. The CDR3 DNA sequence: TGTGCCACCAGCCGCCGGTTCGGCGGGAGCGATACGCAGTATTTT. Its protein product is CATSRRFGGSDTQYF.

This clonotype was recorded many times. This chain links TRBV27 with TRBJ2-7, with TRBD1 as a possible D gene (5 bases). Trimming left V 5 bases short and J 2 bases short, with 10 bases between. The germline gives CDR1 MNHEY, CDR2 SMNVEV (reference sequence). This CDR3 has 13 residues. Here the CDR3 reads CASSVQVPYEQYF. The DNA of the CDR3 is TGTGCCAGCAGTGTACAGGTCCCCTACGAGCAGTACTTC.

This clonotype was seen at least ten times. The rearrangement uses TRBV4-2 and TRBJ1-1, with unresolved D. The V and J ends lost 0 bases and 4 bases respectively, with 9 bases between them. From germline, CDR1 is LGHNA and CDR2 YNFKEQ. The CDR3 runs to 14 residues. DNA of the CDR3: TGTGCCAGCAGCCAAGATGTGGCGACCACTGAAGCTTTCTTT. Encoded protein: CASSQDVATTEAFF.

This clonotype has ten or more counts. V usage is TRBV28 and J usage is TRBJ2-4; 7 positions agree with TRBD2. J lost 7 bases, V lost 5 bases, and 11 bases had no gene match. CDR1 and CDR2 from the germline V gene are MDHEN and SYDVKM. The CDR3 consists of 15 residues. The CDR3 DNA is TGTGCCAGCAGTGCCGCGGGGCAGGGAGGGAACATTCAGTACTTC. Its protein is CASSAAGQGGNIQYF.

This chain uses TRBV5-1 with TRBJ1-4; D unclear. The germline V gene encodes CDR1 SGHRS and CDR2 YFSETQ. Trimming removed 4 bases at V and 2 bases at J, with 12 bases between. The CDR3 is 15 residues long. The CDR3 bases are TGCGCCAGCAGCCCCACGGGAGTTACTAATGAAAAACTGTTTTTT. Translated, it gives CASSPTGVTNEKLFF.

In this sample, this clonotype turned up many times. The genes are TRBV5-1 and TRBJ1-2; a weak D match, TRBD1 (5 bases). The CDR3 spans 13 residues. V lost 4 bases, J lost 6 bases, and 13 bases lay in between. Per germline, CDR1 SGHRS and CDR2 YFSETQ. CDR3 in DNA: TGCGCCAGCAGCGAGGGGCGCATCGATGGCTACACCTTC. This sequence encodes CASSEGRIDGYTF.

The chain couples TRBV5-1 to TRBJ2-7; 9 bases align to TRBD1. The CDR3 length is 15 residues. The germline V gene has CDR1 SGHRS and CDR2 YFSETQ. Trimming cost V 0 bases and J 5 bases; bases outside gene matches: 6. CDR3 coding DNA: TGCGCCAGCAGCTTGGTTACAGGGGGCCGGAACGAGCAGTACTTC. This sequence encodes CASSLVTGGRNEQYF.